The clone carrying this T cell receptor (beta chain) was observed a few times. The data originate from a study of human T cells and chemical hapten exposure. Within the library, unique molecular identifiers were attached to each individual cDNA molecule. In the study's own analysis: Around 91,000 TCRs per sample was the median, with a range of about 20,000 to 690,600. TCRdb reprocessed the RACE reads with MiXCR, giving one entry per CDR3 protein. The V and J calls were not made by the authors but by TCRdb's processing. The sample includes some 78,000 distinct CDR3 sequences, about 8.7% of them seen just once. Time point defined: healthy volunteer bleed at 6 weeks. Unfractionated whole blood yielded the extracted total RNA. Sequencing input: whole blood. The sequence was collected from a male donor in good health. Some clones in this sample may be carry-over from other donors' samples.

The CDR3 nucleotides read TGTGCCAGCAGCTTTTCAGCAGACTCCTACAATGAGCAGTTCTTC. Its translation is CASSFSADSYNEQFF. This chain links TRBV5-4 with TRBJ2-1; D remains ambiguous. The CDR3 contains 15 residues. Germline CDR1 and CDR2: SGHNT and YYREEE (reference sequence). V lost 2 bases, J lost 0 bases, and 9 bases lay in between.